This T cell receptor beta chain was identified in a study of cytomegalovirus exposure and HLA in healthy donors. This clone was counted a few times. Its antigen is undetermined. Researchers ran the PCR with 60 Vbeta and 13 Jbeta primers. The data were produced by immunoSEQ multiplex PCR, yet TCRdb's version contains in-frame clones alone and is incomplete. The data show roughly 150,000 clones, more than 75% seen once. Study-wide points: A missense DCLRE1C variant was associated with V- and J-gene trimming of TCR beta chains in a later analysis, and an independent cohort replicated the association.

V was trimmed by 6 bases and J by 11 bases, leaving 17 bases between them. The germline V gene encodes CDR1 LNHDA and CDR2 SQIVND (reference sequence). The CDR3 contains 13 residues. Sequencing was carried out using PBMCs. This clonotype was obtained from a young man in good health and CMV-seropositive. V gene TRBV19 combines with J gene TRBJ1-5; possible D gene TRBD1, 6 bases. The CDR3 loop reads CASSLQGDRAQHF. CDR3 DNA: TGTGCCAGTAGCCTACAGGGTGATAGGGCCCAGCATTTT.